These 19 T cell receptor beta chains came from one sample sequenced in a study of identifying expanded T cells in peripheral blood. Only in-frame clones appear in the TCRdb table, and some are missing; sequencing was by immunoSEQ multiplex PCR. The repertoire holds around 90,000 clones, around 88% seen once, with 4% in the top ten. The sequencing sample was made of blood. Receptors originate from a person aged 18-70 years in good health.

The rearrangement uses TRBV2 and TRBJ1-1; 7 positions agree with TRBD1. This CDR3 is built from 14 residues. The germline V gene has CDR1 SNHLY and CDR2 FYNNEI. Trimming took 6 bases from V and 7 from J; bases not matched to a gene: 11. CDR3 residues: CASSDRVGRGEAFF. The CDR3 DNA is TGTGCCAGCAGCGACAGGGTTGGTCGAGGTGAAGCTTTCTTT.

This rearrangement joins TRBV7-9 to TRBJ2-3; tentative D call: TRBD2 (6 bases). V lost 5 bases, J lost 4 bases, and 13 bases lay in between. CDR1 SEHNR and CDR2 FQNEAQ come from the germline V gene (reference sequence). This CDR3 is built from 14 residues. The CDR3 sequence is CASSREFRADTQYF. The CDR3 region has the DNA TGTGCCAGCAGCCGGGAGTTTCGCGCAGATACGCAGTATTTT.

The J gene is TRBJ2-6, the V gene TRBV30, with D possibly being TRBD1 or TRBD2 (6 bases each). Trimming removed 5 bases at V and 0 bases at J, with 14 bases between. The CDR3 spans 16 residues. Germline assignment: CDR1 GTSNPN and CDR2 SVGIG (reference sequence). The CDR3 DNA reads TGTGCCTGGGCCCCGACGGGGGCCTCTGGGGCCAACGTCCTGACTTTC. This translates into CAWAPTGASGANVLTF.

The chain joins TRBV4-3 to TRBJ2-1; TRBD1 matches 7 bases. The CDR3 is made up of 16 amino acids. V was clipped by 0 bases and J by 9 bases; unmatched bases: 11. Germline V gives CDR1 LGHNA, CDR2 YSLEER. The CDR3 is CASSQDGPGTVGEQFF. In DNA form, the CDR3 reads TGCGCCAGCAGCCAAGACGGCCCCGGGACAGTTGGTGAGCAGTTCTTC.

The rearrangement joins TRBV28 to TRBJ2-7, with D possibly matching TRBD2 (6 bases). Germline V lookup: CDR1 MDHEN, CDR2 SYDVKM. The CDR3 is 15 amino acids. V lost 6 bases and J lost 5, with 20 bases in between. DNA for the CDR3: TGTGCCAGCAGACCGACTCTCCGGAGGGTCCACGAGCAGTACTTC. Translating gives CASRPTLRRVHEQYF.

The chain links TRBV5-5 to TRBJ1-2; possible D gene TRBD1, 6 bases. There are 15 residues in the CDR3. The germline V gene has CDR1 SGHKS and CDR2 YYEKEE (reference sequence). V was pared by 3 bases and J by 0 bases, with 12 bases between. The CDR3 DNA follows: TGTGCCAGCAGCTCACAGGGAAATTCTAACTATGGCTACACCTTC. Amino acid sequence: CASSSQGNSNYGYTF.

V usage is TRBV5-8 and J usage is TRBJ2-5; TRBD1 is a possible D gene (8 bases). CDR3 length: 14 amino acids. Looked up from germline, CDR1 is SGHTS and CDR2 is YDEGEE. V was shortened by 4 bases and J by 3 bases, with 13 bases between the two germline ends. The chain's CDR3 is CASSGQGLKETQYF. The CDR3 DNA follows: TGTGCCAGCAGCGGACAGGGACTAAAAGAGACCCAGTACTTC.

The chain links TRBV6-5 to TRBJ2-7; tentatively, D is TRBD1 (7 bases). The germline V gene encodes CDR1 MNHEY and CDR2 SVGAGI. The CDR3 runs to 16 residues. The V end was cut by 0 bases, the J end by 3 bases, with 15 bases between. This CDR3 reads CASSYSVEGASYEQYF. The DNA of the CDR3 is TGTGCCAGCAGTTACTCGGTGGAGGGGGCCAGCTACGAGCAGTACTTC.

CDR3 in DNA: TGCGCCAGCAGCTCGGGACAGATACAAGAGACCCAGTACTTC. Its protein is CASSSGQIQETQYF. The gene calls are TRBV5-1 and TRBJ2-5, with 7 bases lining up with TRBD1. CDR1 is SGHRS and CDR2 is YFSETQ in the germline V gene. The CDR3 extends over 14 amino acids. V gave up 3 bases and J gave up 2 bases; unmatched junction bases: 4.

The chain is built from TRBV7-2 and TRBJ1-1; the match to TRBD1 covers 11 bases. V gave up 4 bases and J gave up 3 bases; unmatched junction bases: 4. The CDR3 sequence is 15 residues long. Germline V gene lookup returns CDR1 SGHTA and CDR2 FQGNSA. CDR3 bases: TGTGCCAGCAGCTCGGACAGGGGGCTGTACACTGAAGCTTTCTTT. It specifies CASSSDRGLYTEAFF. The full variable domain, its missing parts supplied by reference TRBV7-2 and TRBJ1-1, is GAGVSQSPSNKVTEKGKDVELRCDPISGHTALYWYRQSLGQGLEFLIYFQGNSAPDKSGLPSDRFSAERTGGSVSTLTIQRTQQEDSAVYLCASSSDRGLYTEAFFGQGTRLTVV.

The chain employs TRBV7-9 and TRBJ1-1, with TRBD1 identical over 9 bases. With V trimmed by 4 bases and J by 2 bases, 5 bases remained unmatched. The germline V gene has CDR1 SEHNR and CDR2 FQNEAQ (reference sequence). The length of the CDR3 is 15 residues. The CDR3 DNA reads TGTGCCAGCAGCTCCGGGACAGGGATTAACACTGAAGCTTTCTTT. Translated, it gives CASSSGTGINTEAFF.

This clone appeared a single time. The chain couples TRBV30 to TRBJ2-5; 12 positions agree with TRBD2. This CDR3 spans 16 amino acids. Germline V lookup: CDR1 GTSNPN, CDR2 SVGIG (reference sequence). With V trimmed by 0 bases and J by 5 bases, 7 bases remained unmatched. The CDR3 sequence is CAWSVPPTSGSETQYF. The CDR3 DNA reads TGTGCCTGGAGTGTCCCGCCGACTAGCGGGAGTGAGACCCAGTACTTC.

The chain has TRBV5-5 and TRBJ2-7, with TRBD1 matching over 12 bases. The germline V gene has CDR1 SGHKS and CDR2 YYEKEE (reference sequence). V lost 1 base, J lost 5 bases, and 4 bases stayed unmatched. The length of the CDR3 is 15 residues. The CDR3 coding sequence is TGTGCCAGCAGCTTGACCGGGACAGGGGGCAACGAGCAGTACTTC. Residues: CASSLTGTGGNEQYF.

There are a few counts of this clone. The chain recombines TRBV19 with TRBJ2-1, with 7 positions matching TRBD2. Germline trimming cut 6 bases from V and 7 bases from J; bases unmatched to any gene: 6. From germline, CDR1 is LNHDA and CDR2 SQIVND (reference sequence). The CDR3 runs to 13 residues. The CDR3 spells CASSVQLANEQFF. The CDR3 region has the DNA TGTGCCAGTAGCGTCCAACTAGCGAATGAGCAGTTCTTC.

CDR3 DNA sequence: TGTGCCAGCTCGCTACAGGGGGAGGTTAGCTACACCTTC. It is translated as CASSLQGEVSYTF. The chain combines TRBV18 with TRBJ1-2; 8 bases fit TRBD1. There are 13 residues in the CDR3. V lost 6 bases, J lost 9 bases, and 9 bases stayed unmatched. Germline values: CDR1 KGHSH, CDR2 LQKENI.

This clone was recorded only once. V usage is TRBV28 and J usage is TRBJ1-3; TRBD1 matches 7 bases. The junction had 2 bases not matched to a gene; V was cut back by 6 bases and J by 0 bases. The germline V gene encodes CDR1 MDHEN and CDR2 SYDVKM. This CDR3 has 14 residues. The CDR3 spells CASRWTGSGNTIYF. The CDR3 DNA sequence: TGTGCCAGCAGGTGGACAGGCTCTGGAAACACCATATATTTT.

This chain connects TRBV15 to TRBJ2-1, with D possibly matching TRBD2 (5 bases). The ends were cut back, 0 bases at V and 0 bases at J, with 12 bases in the middle. CDR1 is LNHNV, CDR2 YYDKDF, per germline (reference sequence). CDR3 length: 17 residues. Written as DNA, the CDR3 is TGTGCCACCAGCAGAGACCTCGGGGTGAGCTCCTACAATGAGCAGTTCTTC. It is translated as CATSRDLGVSSYNEQFF.

J is TRBJ2-2 and V is TRBV11-2; D assignment may be TRBD1 or TRBD2 (5 bases each). The CDR3 runs to 16 residues. Trimming took 1 base from V and 3 from J, leaving 12 bases between them. From germline, CDR1 is SGHAT and CDR2 FQNNGV. The CDR3 here is CASSLGQGVDTGELFF. The CDR3 DNA sequence: TGTGCCAGCAGCTTAGGTCAGGGAGTCGACACCGGGGAGCTGTTTTTT.

The chain is built from TRBV28 and TRBJ2-7; TRBD1 might be the D (6 bases). Germline loops: CDR1 MDHEN, CDR2 SYDVKM. CDR3 length: 14 amino acids. The V and J ends lost 10 bases and 2 bases respectively, with 18 bases between them. The CDR3 region is CATLPPGHTYEQYF. The CDR3, as DNA: TGTGCCACCCTGCCCCCGGGACATACCTACGAGCAGTACTTC.